This TCR beta chain was identified in a study of molecular identifiers for immune sequencing clone quantification. TCRdb re-called the PCR reads through MiXCR, storing one row per CDR3 protein. This table holds approximately 550,000 distinct CDR3 sequences, around 23% found once. The sample was naive CD8+ T cells from blood, with Jurkat cell RNA spiked in. Subset indicated: FACS-sorted CD8+CD4-CCR7+CD45RA+ naive T cells. The TCR originated in a human donor in good health. Some libraries in this study had Jurkat cell RNA spiked in.

CDR3 region: CASSAKGGAYEQYF. The CDR3 bases are TGCGCCAGCAGCGCCAAGGGAGGGGCCTACGAGCAGTACTTC. The V gene is TRBV5-1, the J gene TRBJ2-7, with TRBD2 identical over 7 bases. V shed 4 bases, J shed 2 bases, and the junction held 6 bases outside the gene matches. In germline, CDR1 is SGHRS, CDR2 YFSETQ. The length of the CDR3 is 14 residues.